This TCR beta chain was observed in a study of T cells after yellow fever vaccination (dated by TCRdb to between 2018 and 2021). A note on the overall study: Libraries from fractions with low cell numbers were prepared with the SMART-Seq v4 Ultra Low Input RNA kit. Blood samples were taken at several timepoints before and after primary and secondary immunization, and bulk PBMC replicates and cell subsets were isolated. Two healthy male donors, one aged 18 to 29 and one aged 30 to 40 years, were included in the cohort. To track T-cell clones before and after primary and booster YFV17D yellow fever vaccination, bulk TCR alpha and beta repertoires were sequenced longitudinally.

Cut back by 6 bases and 1 base, the V and J ends lie 9 bases apart. From its cysteine to its phenylalanine, the CDR3 spans 13 amino acids. Only the CDR3 DNA stays, 39 bases, in frame from base 1. The germline V gene (reference sequence) supplies CDR1 MNHEY and CDR2 SMNVEV. In the paper's terms, the treatment or condition label means: live attenuated yellow fever vaccine strain. A standard Ficoll-Paque protocol was used to isolate PBMCs from peripheral blood. Dynabeads CD4 and CD8 positive selection kits were used to isolate the CD4 and CD8 T-cell fractions. TriZol was used to extract RNA from bulk PBMCs, CD4 and CD8 fractions, and dextramer-positive and dextramer-negative fractions. This clonotype was recorded many times. What antigen it recognizes has not been identified. The record has no base qualities; no much larger clone is one base away. TCR cDNA was synthesized by 5'RACE template switching, through which a universal primer site and unique molecular identifiers were introduced. Priming of cDNA synthesis was performed from both the TCR alpha and TCR beta constant segments. Libraries were amplified in two PCR steps, with sample barcodes and sequencing adapters added in the second step. Sequencing of libraries was performed on Illumina HiSeq 2500 (2x100 bp) or NovaSeq (2x150 bp). Processing in the source paper ran as follows. Reads were demultiplexed and collapsed into UMI consensus sequences with MIGEC, and V(D)J alignment was performed with MiXCR. Using edgeR on replicate PBMC samples, clonotypes were called vaccine-responding if FDR was below 0.01 and the log2 fold change was above 5 up to day 15. Each bulk clonotype received a CD4 or CD8 identity based on whether the sequenced CD4 or CD8 repertoire contained that clonotype at higher abundance. TCRdb itself trimmed the public reads at Q25 with fastp, ran MiXCR and retained productive beta chains. CDR3 protein sequences are deduplicated, and each keeps its most common genes and DNA. The V and J calls were not made by the authors but by TCRdb's processing. The sample data list about 63,000 distinct CDR3 sequences, and roughly 7.4% of these were observed just once. 36% of the sample rests with the top ten.

Summary of the overall study and its limitations: A small fraction of clonotypes appeared in both the CD4 and CD8 compartments, likely as a result of convergent recombination. Because abundant contaminating clonotypes from the bulk population could be contained in FACS-sorted repertoires, computational filtering was required. The study included only a couple of donors, which limits how far the findings can be generalized. Most clones expanded after primary vaccination (approximately 97% of CD4 and 88% of CD8) were re-detected after the booster, suggesting that broad memory maintenance occurred. The secondary T-cell response was found to be weaker but faster than the primary response, with a peak reached on day 5 rather than on day 15.

The chain uses TRBV27 and TRBJ1-1, with the D segment identity uncertain. The sample in question was CD8+ T cells sorted from PBMCs, obtained 15 days after the yellow fever booster vaccination. This sequence originates from a man younger than 40 who received the YFV17D yellow fever vaccine. The CDR3 region reads CASSPSGNTEAFF. The base sequence is TGTGCCAGCAGCCCCTCGGGGAACACTGAAGCTTTCTTT.